This T cell receptor beta chain came from a study of cytomegalovirus exposure and HLA in healthy donors. Points from the study as a whole: In vitro confirmation showed three CMV-associated chains to be CMV antigen specific. One later analysis, an examination of the 90 to 150 validation repertoires, found that first-cohort TCR clusters tended to co-occur in them. There were approximately 150 TCR beta chains listed as cytomegalovirus-associated.

Profiling relied on immunoSEQ multiplex PCR, and the TCRdb table lists in-frame clones only, not all of them. This sample yields roughly 220,000 clones, of which around 80% are seen a single time; about 14% belongs to the top ten. V dropped 0 bases and J dropped 7; count of bases not matched to a gene: 22. The CDR3 runs 20 residues. Per germline, CDR1 SGDLS and CDR2 YYNGEE. As for this clone: The antigen remains unidentified.

These donors were members of the roughly 110-subject validation cohort, a group separate from the approximately 670-subject first cohort. V and J are TRBV9 and TRBJ2-1; 7 nucleotides match TRBD2. The material sequenced was PBMCs. The TCR was taken from a woman in her 30s in good health and CMV-seropositive. The CDR3 reads CASSVATRVLREYKGNEQFF. CDR3 nucleotides: TGTGCCAGCAGCGTAGCTACTCGGGTGTTGCGGGAGTACAAAGGAAATGAGCAGTTCTTC.